The entry that follows covers one TCR beta chain sequence. The sample originates from a study of technical replicates of blood from a handful of donors. The protocol was immunoSEQ multiplex PCR, while the TCRdb copy is restricted to in-frame clones and leaves out a portion. The profile shows about 82,000 clones, nearly 96% of them singletons. V shed 7 bases and J shed 4 bases, with 10 bases lying between them. Germline loops: CDR1 SNHLY, CDR2 FYNNEI. The CDR3 contains 12 residues. Sequenced material: T cells isolated from PBMCs. The receptor was derived from a human donor in good health. This chain uses TRBV2 with TRBJ2-5; D remains ambiguous. CDR3 in DNA: TGTGCCAGCAACCTTTCGGGAGAGACCCAGTACTTC. It is translated as CASNLSGETQYF.